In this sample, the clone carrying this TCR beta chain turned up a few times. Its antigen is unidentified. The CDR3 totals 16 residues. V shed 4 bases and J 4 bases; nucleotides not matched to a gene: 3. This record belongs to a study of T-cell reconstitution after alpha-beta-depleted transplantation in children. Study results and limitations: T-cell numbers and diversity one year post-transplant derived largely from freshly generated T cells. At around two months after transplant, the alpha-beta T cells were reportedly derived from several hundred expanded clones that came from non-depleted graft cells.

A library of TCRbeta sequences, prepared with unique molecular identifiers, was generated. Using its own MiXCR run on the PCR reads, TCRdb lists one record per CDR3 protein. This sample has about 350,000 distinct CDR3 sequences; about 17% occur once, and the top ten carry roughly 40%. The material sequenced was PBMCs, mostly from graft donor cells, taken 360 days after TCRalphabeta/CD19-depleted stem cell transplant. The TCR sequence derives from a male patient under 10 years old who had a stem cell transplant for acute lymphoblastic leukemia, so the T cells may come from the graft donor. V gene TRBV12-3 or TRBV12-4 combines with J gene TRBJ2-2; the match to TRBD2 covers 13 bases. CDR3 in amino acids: CASSSRLAGGTGELFF. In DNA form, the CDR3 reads TGTGCCAGCAGTTCCCGACTAGCGGGAGGCACCGGGGAGCTGTTTTTT.